The source of this T cell receptor beta chain is a study of neurological immune-mediated disorders. Points from the study as a whole: It was HTLV-1-associated myelopathy that showed the most TCR clonal expansion, while multiple sclerosis showed the least, falling below healthy controls. The absence of any CDR3 amino acid sequence shared by expanded clones across subjects suggests that repertoires were private in all groups.

The J segment lost 5 bases and the V segment lost 1 base, leaving 4 bases of the junction unmatched. This CDR3 contains 15 residues. Germline V gene data show CDR1 as LNHNV and CDR2 as YYDKDF (reference sequence). TCRdb called the 5' RACE reads again in MiXCR, with one record for every CDR3 protein. The table lists about 14,000 distinct CDR3 sequences, about 10% of them singletons. On this clonotype itself: Its antigen is unidentified.

Sequencing input: PBMCs. This sequence originates from a woman aged 40 to 55 in good health. The chain recombines TRBV15 with TRBJ2-5, with 10 nucleotides matching TRBD1. CDR3 coding DNA: TGTGCCACCAGCAGAGGACAGGGGGCCGGGGAGACCCAGTACTTC. Protein product: CATSRGQGAGETQYF.